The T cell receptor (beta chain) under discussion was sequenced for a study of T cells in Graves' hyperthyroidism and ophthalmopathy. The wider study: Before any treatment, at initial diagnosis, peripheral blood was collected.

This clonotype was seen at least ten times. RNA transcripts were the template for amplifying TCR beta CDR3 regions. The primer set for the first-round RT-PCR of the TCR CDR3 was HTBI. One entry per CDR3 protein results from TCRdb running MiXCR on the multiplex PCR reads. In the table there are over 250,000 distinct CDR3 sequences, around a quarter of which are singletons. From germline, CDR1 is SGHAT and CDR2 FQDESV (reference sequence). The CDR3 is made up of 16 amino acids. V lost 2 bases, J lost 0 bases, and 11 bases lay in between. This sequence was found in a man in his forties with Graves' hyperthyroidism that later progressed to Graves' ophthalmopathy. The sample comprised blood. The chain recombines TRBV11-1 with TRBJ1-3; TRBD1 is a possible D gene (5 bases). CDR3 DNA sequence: TGTGCCAGCAGCTTATTAAGACAGAGCTCTGGAAACACCATATATTTT. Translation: CASSLLRQSSGNTIYF.